This T cell receptor (beta chain) emerged from a study of human T cells and chemical hapten exposure. Across the whole study: Small volume differences among pooled libraries mainly caused per-sample TCR yield variation.

The time point denotes: patch test 1, 2 weeks after DPC sensitization. Treatment meaning: therapeutic diphenylcyclopropenone sensitization with weekly scalp DPC. Donors were 18 to 70-year-old alopecia patients suitable for DPC. Attachment of unique molecular identifiers to individual cDNA molecules was performed in the library. TCRdb itself ran the RACE reads through MiXCR, one entry per CDR3 protein. The repertoire consists of about 360,000 distinct CDR3 sequences, with around 7% occurring once and the leading ten covering 8.4%. In its sample, this clonotype was seen many times. Germline V gene lookup returns CDR1 SGHDN and CDR2 FVKESK. Trimming took off 0 bases at V and 7 bases at J, with 9 bases between the two ends. The CDR3 consists of 13 residues.

The clonotype was recovered from a woman between 18 and 30 years old with alopecia areata. Some clones in this sample may be carry-over from other donors' samples. Sequenced material: whole blood, taken in connection with sensitization to the hapten diphenylcyclopropenone (DPC). The rearrangement uses TRBV14 and TRBJ2-5, with D hard to call. The CDR3 region has the DNA TGTGCCAGCAGCCAAGATAGGAGTCCGACCCAGTACTTC. Translating gives CASSQDRSPTQYF.